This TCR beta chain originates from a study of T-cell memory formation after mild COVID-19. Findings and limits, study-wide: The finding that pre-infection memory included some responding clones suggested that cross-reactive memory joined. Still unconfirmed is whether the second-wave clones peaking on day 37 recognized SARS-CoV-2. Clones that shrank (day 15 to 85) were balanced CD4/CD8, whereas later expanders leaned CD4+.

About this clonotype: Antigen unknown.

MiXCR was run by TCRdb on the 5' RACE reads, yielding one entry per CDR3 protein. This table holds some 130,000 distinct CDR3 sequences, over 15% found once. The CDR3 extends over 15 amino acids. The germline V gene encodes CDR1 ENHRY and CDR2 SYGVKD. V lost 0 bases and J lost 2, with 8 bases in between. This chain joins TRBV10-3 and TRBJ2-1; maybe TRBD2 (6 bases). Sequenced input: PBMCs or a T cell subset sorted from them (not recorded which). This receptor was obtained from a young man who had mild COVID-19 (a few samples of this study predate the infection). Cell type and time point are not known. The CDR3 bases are TGTGCCATCAGTGAGTCGCCTAGCGCCTACAATGAGCAGTTCTTC. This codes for CAISESPSAYNEQFF.